This T cell receptor (beta chain) came from a study of shared clonotypes between healthy human individuals. The germline CDR1 and CDR2 sequences are LGHNT and FRNRAP. Trimming shortened V by 9 bases and J by 0 bases, and 14 bases separated the two germline ends. This CDR3 is 15 amino acids long. This clone was counted a single time. Method: immunoSEQ multiplex PCR; TCRdb's copy keeps in-frame clones and lacks some. The sample has 1 million to 1.3 million clones; approximately 78% are singletons. The sequence was collected from a man between 18 and 35 years old in good health. Some clones in this sample may be carry-over from other donors' samples. The source material was memory CD4+ T cells from PBMCs. Subset noted: CD45RA-negative fraction. The chain couples TRBV12-5 to TRBJ2-2; D gene ambiguous. The CDR3 is CASSVGYANTGELFF. The CDR3 coding sequence is TGTGCTAGCAGCGTGGGTTACGCGAACACCGGGGAGCTGTTTTTT.